This record covers a single T cell receptor (beta chain). Its specificity is unknown. The source of the sample is a study of T cells in Graves' hyperthyroidism and ophthalmopathy. Study conclusions and caveats: Ophthalmopathy could be told apart from stable hyperthyroidism with a 13 V-J model.

The CDR3 runs 15 residues. Germline CDR1 SGHTA, CDR2 FQGNSA. V was pared by 4 bases and J by 2 bases, with 2 bases of the junction left unmatched. From RNA transcripts, TCR beta CDR3 regions were amplified. With the HTBI primer set, the TCR CDR3 went through a first round of RT-PCR. MiXCR, applied by TCRdb to the multiplex PCR reads, yields one record per CDR3 protein. The table has 300,000 or so distinct CDR3 sequences, 20% to 25% seen once. Stable hyperthyroidism: no ophthalmopathy progression over 18 months of follow-up. Those patients with uncontrolled infection, other autoimmune disease, pregnancy or lactation were excluded. PBMCs were sourced from less than 13 ml fresh peripheral blood.

The specimen sequenced was blood. This sequence joins TRBV7-2 and TRBJ2-3, with TRBD2 matching 11 bases. The sequence was obtained from a woman aged 50 to 60 with Graves' hyperthyroidism. The chain's CDR3 is CASSSTSGDTDTQYF. CDR3 DNA: TGTGCCAGCAGCTCGACTAGCGGGGACACAGATACGCAGTATTTT.